This T cell receptor (beta chain) was obtained from a study of cytomegalovirus exposure and HLA in healthy donors. Overall study results and limits: According to the study, 160 or so TCR beta chains were cytomegalovirus-associated. Sequencing probably produced one cluster of sequence variants that were highly shared.

Only a few counts were recorded for this clone. Its cognate antigen is unknown. The V gene lost 5 bases and the J gene lost 4 bases, with 11 bases spanning the gap. CDR3 size: 13 residues. The germline CDR1 and CDR2 sequences are SGHAT and FQNNGV. Participants comprised healthy donors of bone marrow. The primer mix had 60 Vbeta and 13 Jbeta primers. The repertoire was sequenced with immunoSEQ multiplex PCR; TCRdb's copy has only in-frame clones and lacks some. This table has about 180,000 clones, about 78% appearing once. This chain uses TRBV11-2 with TRBJ1-2; perhaps TRBD1 as D (5 bases). The sample consisted of PBMCs. The sequence was collected from a man aged 55-75 years in good health and CMV-seronegative. The CDR3 reads CASSQGVGYGYTF. CDR3 nucleotides: TGTGCCAGCAGCCAGGGCGTGGGCTATGGCTACACCTTC. Full variable domain (outside the CDR3, taken from reference TRBV11-2 and TRBJ1-2): EAGVAQSPRYKIIEKRQSVAFWCNPISGHATLYWYQQILGQGPKLLIQFQNNGVVDDSQLPKDRFSAERLKGVDSTLKIQPAKLEDSAVYLCASSQGVGYGYTFGSGTRLTVV.